The rows below give T cell receptor beta chains drawn from one sample of a study of blood T cells in healthy people across ages. Via MiXCR, TCRdb re-called the 5' RACE reads, giving one row per CDR3 protein. There are 1.6 million or so distinct CDR3 sequences in the sample; roughly a third occur only once, and around 11% lies in the top ten. The sample was blood. Every receptor here comes from a woman aged 25 to 39 in good health. Both conserved end residues are part of each CDR3. Not all rows give a size; the values are once, few, many and, for expanded clones, a class.

clone_size v_call cdr3_aa
- TRBV20-1 CSAGPGLENSPLHF
- TRBV6-1 CASNQGGTTGYEQYF
- TRBV6-2/TRBV6-3 CASLIAGLHTDTQYF
few TRBV4-1 CASSQGLAGVGETQYF
- TRBV6-1 CASTAEGGSSYEQYF
- TRBV7-9 CASSFGGTDIQYF
- TRBV5-1 CASSLEQGYNQPQHF
- TRBV6-5 CASSSHLSHGTSGGRDTQYF
- TRBV14 CASSQTGQSVQETQYF
few TRBV20-1 CSARNLAGAPSYNEQFF
- TRBV7-2 CASSAGLGGEAFF
- TRBV10-2 CASSTSRGLNTEAFF
few TRBV28 CASSLYRGLVSYNEQFF
- TRBV12-3/TRBV12-4 CASSSGQGRNSPLHF
few TRBV7-9 CASSGRTGLDEKLFF
once TRBV20-1 CSAPLRTHNTEAFF
few TRBV10-3 CAISDNGRESSYEQYF
few TRBV20-1 CSAPRDRREQYF
many TRBV18 CASSPTGIYEQYF
- TRBV2 CASRPQGINTEAFF
few TRBV15 CATSPGGSGRVGEQFF
few TRBV2 CASSDGVAGTEQFF
many TRBV6-6 CASSRLAGDEQYF
few TRBV20-1 CSARDGLTDTQYF
few TRBV7-3 CASSSYKSNGYTF
- TRBV9 CANSVSGRETQYF
once TRBV4-2 CASSQEVGANSPLHF
many TRBV13 CASSGDRAGGTQYF
few TRBV28 CASSFKTSQYF
few TRBV20-1 CSANSRMGIGNQPQHF
- TRBV11-2 CASSATRLGETQYF
few TRBV20-1 CSAPKGTGSNQPQHF
- TRBV28 CASSLLPGQGADEQYF
- TRBV9 CASSGPGSGSPLHF
- TRBV15 CATSRDRGVYGYTF
- TRBV4-2 CASSQVGGRDYGYTF
few TRBV7-9 CASSPGRSNAYNEQFF
- TRBV10-1 CASSALAGENEQFF
- TRBV5-1 CASWKYRANEQFF
few TRBV9 CASSPQGRGVGSSNEQFF
few TRBV27 CASSLIKHTGANVLTF
- TRBV3-1 CASSQTTGFTSGAQETQYF
- TRBV20-1 CSTRSGNGYEQYF
few TRBV27 CASRMDGNTEAFF
few TRBV6-1 CASRDSSTGGSSEKLFF
few TRBV12-3/TRBV12-4 CASSVGTGLNQPQHF
few TRBV4-1 CASSQSRLAGAYEQYF
- TRBV2 CASSEAIRGYEQYF
- TRBV27 CVSSLGAGGKTQYF
- TRBV12-3/TRBV12-4 CASSRGTAIGGYTF
few TRBV24-1 CATSDAKGGSNQPQHF
- TRBV19 CASSRGQGVNEQYF